These T cell receptor beta chains were read from a single sample in a study of T cell repertoires in cytomegalovirus infection. TCRdb passed the reads through MiXCR, listing each CDR3 protein once. This repertoire shows hundreds of thousands of distinct CDR3 sequences, less than 25% found once; its top ten account for around 7.6%. Sequencing was done on a sample of CD8+ T cells from PBMCs. All receptors derive from a human donor in good health (CMV status not recorded). Some clones in this sample may be carry-over from other donors' samples. The CDR3 runs from the conserved cysteine through the conserved F or W. A D gene is named only where the DNA matches it firmly. A clone size is listed for some rows: how often the clone was seen (once, few, many), or a class if it is expanded.

CDR3nt: TGTGCCAGCAGCCCATCGGGGGCCTACGAGCAGTACTTC
CDR3aa: CASSPSGAYEQYF
v_gene: TRBV11-1
abundance: -
len: 13
j_gene: TRBJ2-7
d_gene: -

CDR3nt: TGTGTCAGCAGGGGGACGGTCCAAGAGACCCAGTACTTC
CDR3aa: CVSRGTVQETQYF
v_gene: TRBV7-4
abundance: -
len: 13
j_gene: TRBJ2-5
d_gene: TRBD1

CDR3nt: TGTGCCAGCAGTGACAGGGGGCGATTGAACACTGAAGCTTTCTTT
CDR3aa: CASSDRGRLNTEAFF
v_gene: TRBV28
abundance: few
len: 15
j_gene: TRBJ1-1
d_gene: TRBD1

CDR3nt: TGCAGTGCTTTCGTCAGGTGGACTGAAGCTTTCTTT
CDR3aa: CSAFVRWTEAFF
v_gene: TRBV20-1
abundance: few
len: 12
j_gene: TRBJ1-1
d_gene: -

CDR3nt: TGTGCCAGCAGTTACAGACCTTCTGGGGCCAACGTCCTGACTTTC
CDR3aa: CASSYRPSGANVLTF
v_gene: TRBV7-9
abundance: many
len: 15
j_gene: TRBJ2-6
d_gene: -

CDR3nt: TGCAGCGTTGAAGATCTTACAGGGGGCTTGACTGAAGCTTTCTTT
CDR3aa: CSVEDLTGGLTEAFF
v_gene: TRBV29-1
abundance: -
len: 15
j_gene: TRBJ1-1
d_gene: TRBD1

CDR3nt: TGCAGCGCCGCAACCCGGGGGGGCCGCGCAGATACGCAGTATTTT
CDR3aa: CSAATRGGRADTQYF
v_gene: TRBV29-1
abundance: -
len: 15
j_gene: TRBJ2-3
d_gene: TRBD2

CDR3nt: TGCAGTGCTAGAGATTGGGAGGCCGGGGCCAACGTCCTGACTTTC
CDR3aa: CSARDWEAGANVLTF
v_gene: TRBV20-1
abundance: few
len: 15
j_gene: TRBJ2-6
d_gene: -

CDR3nt: TGTGCCAGCAGTGCTTCAACTAATGAAAAACTGTTTTTT
CDR3aa: CASSASTNEKLFF
v_gene: TRBV12-3/TRBV12-4
abundance: -
len: 13
j_gene: TRBJ1-4
d_gene: -

CDR3nt: TGTGCCAGCAGTGAAGCGCCGGGCGGCGGTGAGCCAACTAATGAAAAACTGTTTTTT
CDR3aa: CASSEAPGGGEPTNEKLFF
v_gene: TRBV2
abundance: -
len: 19
j_gene: TRBJ1-4
d_gene: -

CDR3nt: TGTGCCAGCAGCTTTAATGGCGGGGGACGCACAGATACGCAGTATTTT
CDR3aa: CASSFNGGGRTDTQYF
v_gene: TRBV11-2
abundance: -
len: 16
j_gene: TRBJ2-3
d_gene: TRBD2

CDR3nt: TGTGCCAGCACACCGGACAGGGGGTCGGTAGGGGTGTCTGGGGCCAACGTCCTGACTTTC
CDR3aa: CASTPDRGSVGVSGANVLTF
v_gene: TRBV7-9
abundance: -
len: 20
j_gene: TRBJ2-6
d_gene: TRBD1

CDR3nt: TGTGCCAACAGTACCACAGGGGGGAATCAGCCCCAGCATTTT
CDR3aa: CANSTTGGNQPQHF
v_gene: TRBV12-3/TRBV12-4
abundance: -
len: 14
j_gene: TRBJ1-5
d_gene: TRBD1

CDR3nt: TGTGCCATCACCCTAGAGGTCTTGAACACTGAAGCTTTCTTT
CDR3aa: CAITLEVLNTEAFF
v_gene: TRBV12-3/TRBV12-4
abundance: few
len: 14
j_gene: TRBJ1-1
d_gene: -

CDR3nt: TGTGCCAGCGTGTACGCCGATTCAGGGGGCTTGAACACTGAAGCTTTCTTT
CDR3aa: CASVYADSGGLNTEAFF
v_gene: TRBV6-8
abundance: few
len: 17
j_gene: TRBJ1-1
d_gene: TRBD1

CDR3nt: TGTGCCAGCAGCTTAACCGTCCGAGAGACCCAGTACTTC
CDR3aa: CASSLTVRETQYF
v_gene: TRBV7-2
abundance: many
len: 13
j_gene: TRBJ2-5
d_gene: -

CDR3nt: TGTGCCAGCAGCTTATGGCCCGAGAACAATGAGCAGTTCTTC
CDR3aa: CASSLWPENNEQFF
v_gene: TRBV7-3
abundance: -
len: 14
j_gene: TRBJ2-1
d_gene: -

CDR3nt: TGTGCCAGCAGCTTAAAGCGGGGAACAGATACGCAGTATTTT
CDR3aa: CASSLKRGTDTQYF
v_gene: TRBV7-8
abundance: many
len: 14
j_gene: TRBJ2-3
d_gene: TRBD2

CDR3nt: TGTGCCAGCAGAGGGACAGAGGTTGAAGCTTTCTTT
CDR3aa: CASRGTEVEAFF
v_gene: TRBV2
abundance: -
len: 12
j_gene: TRBJ1-1
d_gene: TRBD1

CDR3nt: TGTGCCAGCAGCTTAGGACCGAGGTTGGACACTGAAGCTTTCTTT
CDR3aa: CASSLGPRLDTEAFF
v_gene: TRBV7-9
abundance: few
len: 15
j_gene: TRBJ1-1
d_gene: -